Each of the 29 T cell receptor beta chains below was sequenced from the same sample in a study of blood T cells in healthy people across ages. Combining a sample-barcoded 5' primer with a J-beta primer mix, a second PCR ran for roughly 7 to 12 cycles. One entry per CDR3 protein results from TCRdb running MiXCR on the 5' RACE reads. The sample carries around 970,000 distinct CDR3 sequences, roughly 51% recorded once. Sequencing was carried out using blood. The receptors stem from a woman aged 55 to 70 in good health.

CDR3 bases: TGTGCCAGCAGGTTGGAGGGTTCACCCCTCCACTTT. Its translation is CASRLEGSPLHF. The V and J genes are TRBV2 and TRBJ1-6, with D unresolved. V was clipped by 6 bases and J by 9 bases, with 9 bases between them. Germline V gene sequence: CDR1 SNHLY, CDR2 FYNNEI. The CDR3 is 12 residues long.

The rearrangement joins TRBV2 to TRBJ2-3; 8 bases align to TRBD2. Trimming cost V 8 bases and J 0 bases; bases outside gene matches: 7. Germline V lookup: CDR1 SNHLY, CDR2 FYNNEI. This CDR3 comprises 15 residues. CDR3 amino acids: CASGKTSASTDTQYF. For the CDR3, the DNA is TGTGCCAGCGGCAAGACTAGCGCTAGCACAGATACGCAGTATTTT.

In nucleotides, the CDR3 is TGCGCCAGCAGTCTAGGGGAGCGGGACATTAACAATGAGCAGTTCTTC. It translates to CASSLGERDINNEQFF. This sequence joins TRBV10-1 and TRBJ2-1, with TRBD2 as a possible D gene (7 bases). CDR3 length: 16 amino acids. Trimming shortened V by 5 bases and J by 5 bases, and 19 bases separated the two germline ends. Germline assignment: CDR1 WNHNN and CDR2 SYGVQD (reference sequence).

The CDR3 protein is CARAEGRNTGELFF. CDR3 bases: TGTGCCCGCGCCGAGGGCAGGAACACCGGGGAGCTGTTTTTT. The chain joins TRBV27 to TRBJ2-2, with a possible D match to TRBD2 (5 bases). CDR3 length: 14 residues. Germline assignment: CDR1 MNHEY and CDR2 SMNVEV (reference sequence). Trimming stripped 11 bases from V and 1 base from J, with 14 bases between.

This clonotype was counted only a few times. The chain joins TRBV7-2 to TRBJ2-3; TRBD2 matches 7 bases. In germline, CDR1 is SGHTA, CDR2 FQGNSA. V lost 5 bases and J lost 6; bases outside the gene matches: 11. This CDR3 has 15 residues. The DNA for the CDR3 is TGTGCCAGCAGCCAAACGCGGGGGATAGGGGATACGCAGTATTTT. Translation: CASSQTRGIGDTQYF.

In its sample, this clonotype was seen many times. The rearrangement joins TRBV18 to TRBJ2-3; TRBD2 is a possible D gene (6 bases). The CDR3 totals 13 residues. Trimming took 8 bases from V and 2 from J, leaving 11 bases between them. CDR1 and CDR2 (germline): KGHSH, LQKENI. CDR3 residues: CASSPRDTDTQYF. CDR3 nucleotide sequence: TGTGCCAGCAGTCCGCGGGACACAGATACGCAGTATTTT.

This clonotype was seen more than once but under ten times. This sequence joins TRBV20-1 and TRBJ2-4, with TRBD1 matching over 10 bases. The germline gives CDR1 DFQATT, CDR2 SNEGSKA (reference sequence). The CDR3 runs 16 residues. Trimming removed 4 bases from V and 8 bases from J; junction bases left unmatched: 14. The CDR3: CSANSPKTGGEDIQYF. Written as DNA, the CDR3 is TGCAGTGCTAACTCCCCTAAGACAGGGGGCGAAGACATTCAGTACTTC.

This clonotype has just a few counts. The chain has TRBV29-1 and TRBJ2-1, with 8 bases lining up with TRBD1. J was trimmed by 2 bases and V by 4 bases; bases with no gene match: 7. The CDR3 consists of 15 residues. CDR1 SQVTM and CDR2 ANQGSEA come from the germline V gene. CDR3 region: CSVAQGASAYNEQFF. CDR3 coding DNA: TGCAGCGTTGCCCAGGGGGCGAGCGCCTACAATGAGCAGTTCTTC.

The chain combines TRBV25-1 with TRBJ1-1; perhaps TRBD1 as D (5 bases). Trimming left V 3 bases short and J 0 bases short, with 11 bases between. The germline gives CDR1 MGHDK, CDR2 SYGVNS. The length of the CDR3 is 15 residues. CDR3 sequence (DNA): TGTGCCAGCAGTGAGGGGGGAAGAATGAACACTGAAGCTTTCTTT. Its translation is CASSEGGRMNTEAFF.

The chain employs TRBV12-3 or TRBV12-4 and TRBJ2-3; 8 bases match TRBD2. CDR3 size: 16 residues. J lost 1 base, V lost 3 bases, and 6 bases had no gene match. CDR3 in DNA: TGTGCCAGCAGTTTGTCAGTAGCGGGACGCACAGATACGCAGTATTTT. Translating it yields CASSLSVAGRTDTQYF.

A single count supports this clonotype. The gene calls are TRBV7-8 and TRBJ1-1; D is possibly TRBD1 (6 bases). V lost 5 bases and J lost 5, with 18 bases in between. The germline CDR1 and CDR2 sequences are SGHVS and FQNEAQ. The CDR3 length is 15 residues. The DNA of the CDR3 is TGTGCCAGCAGCCCACCTCCGACAGGCGGAACTGAAGCTTTCTTT. Its protein is CASSPPPTGGTEAFF.

V and J are TRBV15 and TRBJ2-1, with 12 bases aligning to TRBD2. V shed 1 base, J shed 4 bases, and the junction held 2 bases outside the gene matches. This CDR3 contains 16 residues. Germline assignment: CDR1 LNHNV and CDR2 YYDKDF (reference sequence). CDR3: CATSRGTSGRYNEQFF. The CDR3 DNA is TGTGCCACCAGCAGAGGTACTAGCGGGAGGTACAATGAGCAGTTCTTC.

V usage is TRBV7-8 and J usage is TRBJ1-5; a weak D match, TRBD1 (6 bases). Germline V gene lookup returns CDR1 SGHVS and CDR2 FQNEAQ. The CDR3 runs to 15 residues. Trimming took off 6 bases at V and 6 bases at J, with 18 bases between the two ends. Here the CDR3 reads CASSLGAGGRQPQHF. The DNA of the CDR3 is TGTGCCAGCAGTCTAGGCGCGGGGGGGCGTCAGCCCCAGCATTTT.

The rearrangement uses TRBV7-2 and TRBJ1-2; a weak D match, TRBD1 (6 bases). The CDR3 loop spans 14 amino acids. The V end was cut by 3 bases, the J end by 7 bases, with 15 bases between. From germline, CDR1 is SGHTA and CDR2 FQGNSA. In DNA, the CDR3 is TGTGCCAGCAGCTTGTCTGGGGGGGGCGTTGGCTACACCTTC. This gives the protein CASSLSGGGVGYTF. Combining the CDR3 with reference TRBV7-2 and TRBJ1-2 gives the whole variable domain GAGVSQSPSNKVTEKGKDVELRCDPISGHTALYWYRQSLGQGLEFLIYFQGNSAPDKSGLPSDRFSAERTGGSVSTLTIQRTQQEDSAVYLCASSLSGGGVGYTFGSGTRLTVV.

This clonotype was seen only a few times. The chain has TRBV12-3 or TRBV12-4 and TRBJ1-5, with 8 bases fitting TRBD1. V lost 4 bases and J lost 6; bases outside the gene matches: 17. The CDR3 extends over 18 amino acids. CDR3 residues: CASSSQFTGQGLFQPQHF. In nucleotides, the CDR3 is TGTGCCAGCAGTTCTCAGTTTACCGGACAGGGTTTATTTCAGCCCCAGCATTTT.

The CDR3 is CSGRGGRPPTVNEQFF. The CDR3 DNA follows: TGCAGCGGCCGAGGGGGGCGACCCCCGACGGTTAATGAGCAGTTCTTC. The chain combines TRBV29-1 with TRBJ2-1; TRBD1 or TRBD2 may be the D gene (6 bases each). Germline assignment: CDR1 SQVTM and CDR2 ANQGSEA. There are 16 residues in the CDR3. V was trimmed by 7 bases and J by 7 bases, leaving 26 bases between them.

The table lists this clonotype with a few counts. The chain has TRBV9 and TRBJ2-5; 8 nucleotides align to TRBD2. Unmatched junction bases numbered 11, after V lost 2 bases and J lost 11 bases. Germline assignment: CDR1 SGDLS and CDR2 YYNGEE. The length of the CDR3 is 14 residues. The CDR3 region is CASSVESGGREQYF. DNA of the CDR3: TGTGCCAGCAGCGTTGAAAGCGGGGGTCGTGAGCAGTACTTC.

This clonotype was found a few times. The chain carries TRBV7-2 and TRBJ1-5, with no clear D. The CDR3 sequence is 15 residues long. Trimming stripped 1 base from V and 4 bases from J, with 11 bases between. The germline CDR1 and CDR2 sequences are SGHTA and FQGNSA. The CDR3, as DNA: TGTGCCAGCAGCTTAGTTCTTTGGAGTAATCAGCCCCAGCATTTT. Residues: CASSLVLWSNQPQHF.

To note about this clonotype: Compared with germline, one end of the junction differs, possibly owing to a read error. The chain combines TRBV6-2 or TRBV6-3 with TRBJ2-5, with TRBD1 matching over 7 bases. This CDR3 region has 13 residues. The germline V gene encodes CDR1 MNHEY and CDR2 SVGEGT. The DNA for the CDR3 is TGTGCCAGCAGGAGACAGGGACAAGAGGCCCAGTACTTC. This sequence encodes CASRRQGQEAQYF.

CDR3 DNA sequence: TGTGCCACCAGCAGAGCGGGGACTTTACAAGAGACCCAGTACTTC. Residues: CATSRAGTLQETQYF. The chain couples TRBV15 to TRBJ2-5; D perhaps matches TRBD2 (6 bases). V was trimmed by 1 base and J by 2 bases, leaving 11 bases between them. Germline V CDR1 and CDR2: LNHNV, YYDKDF (reference sequence). CDR3 length: 15 residues.

This clonotype was seen more than once but under ten times. The gene calls are TRBV10-3 and TRBJ2-7; 10 positions agree with TRBD2. J lost 6 bases, V lost 0 bases, and 5 bases had no gene match. Looked up from germline, CDR1 is ENHRY and CDR2 is SYGVKD. The length of the CDR3 is 15 residues. CDR3 residues: CAISESGLAFSEQYF. The CDR3 region has the DNA TGTGCCATCAGTGAGTCGGGACTAGCGTTCTCCGAGCAGTACTTC.

The chain carries TRBV20-1 and TRBJ2-5; 10 nucleotides match TRBD2. Germline CDR1 and CDR2: DFQATT and SNEGSKA (reference sequence). The CDR3 length is 16 residues. Trimming at V came to 0 bases and at J to 0 bases, leaving 4 bases not matched to a gene. CDR3 in DNA: TGCAGTGCTAGAGATCCCCTAGCGGGGGACCAAGAGACCCAGTACTTC. Translated: CSARDPLAGDQETQYF.

The genes are TRBV28 and TRBJ1-1; D gene unclear. Trimming shortened V by 5 bases and J by 3 bases, and 7 bases separated the two germline ends. This CDR3 has 12 amino acids. Per germline, CDR1 MDHEN and CDR2 SYDVKM. The CDR3 loop is CASSTEDTEAFF. The DNA for the CDR3 is TGTGCCAGCAGTACGGAGGACACTGAAGCTTTCTTT. Based on the CDR3 plus reference TRBV28 and TRBJ1-1, the full variable domain is DVKVTQSSRYLVKRTGEKVFLECVQDMDHENMFWYRQDPGLGLRLIYFSYDVKMKEKGDIPEGYSVSREKKERFSLILESASTNQTSMYLCASSTEDTEAFFGQGTRLTVV.

This clonotype was seen ten or more times. This rearrangement joins TRBV7-2 to TRBJ1-5, with a weak D call TRBD1 (6 bases). Germline-derived CDR1 and CDR2 are SGHTA and FQGNSA. The CDR3 has 14 amino acids. The V gene lost 5 bases and the J gene lost 2 bases, with 10 bases spanning the gap. CDR3 DNA sequence: TGTGCCAGCAGCCTTCGACAGGGCAATCAGCCCCAGCATTTT. Its translation is CASSLRQGNQPQHF.

The rearrangement links TRBV13 to TRBJ2-5; 7 bases match TRBD2. The junction had 11 bases not matched to a gene; V was cut back by 3 bases and J by 4 bases. The CDR3 is 16 residues long. Germline V gene data show CDR1 as PRHDT and CDR2 as FYEKMQ (reference sequence). DNA of the CDR3: TGTGCCAGCAGCTTCGGTAGCGGGCCAAAGGGAGAGACCCAGTACTTC. It encodes CASSFGSGPKGETQYF.

The V gene is TRBV2, the J gene TRBJ2-7; 11 nucleotides align to TRBD2. The CDR3 is 13 residues long. Germline-derived CDR1 and CDR2 are SNHLY and FYNNEI. Trimming removed 5 bases from V and 6 bases from J; junction bases left unmatched: 3. The CDR3, as DNA: TGTGCCAGCAGTACTAGCGGGAGTGGCGAGCAGTACTTC. Translating it yields CASSTSGSGEQYF.

The V and J genes are TRBV5-1 and TRBJ2-5; tentatively, D is TRBD2 (7 bases). Trimming removed 2 bases at V and 11 bases at J, with 22 bases between. The length of the CDR3 is 15 residues. Germline CDR1 SGHRS, CDR2 YFSETQ. This CDR3 reads CASSLIGGVYNEQYF. CDR3 bases: TGCGCCAGCAGCTTAATAGGGGGGGTCTACAATGAGCAGTACTTC.

In this sample, this clonotype turned up a few times. CDR3 nucleotides: TGCGCCAGCAGCTTGGCCTCGCAGACTAGCTCCTACGAGCAGTACTTC. It is translated as CASSLASQTSSYEQYF. V is TRBV5-1 and J is TRBJ2-7, with D possibly matching TRBD2 (6 bases). The CDR3 sequence is 16 residues long. Per germline, CDR1 SGHRS and CDR2 YFSETQ. V was cut by 0 bases and J by 0 bases, with 13 bases left in between. Looking up the rest from reference TRBV5-1 and TRBJ2-7 gives the full variable domain: KAGVTQTPRYLIKTRGQQVTLSCSPISGHRSVSWYQQTPGQGLQFLFEYFSETQRNKGNFPGRFSGRQFSNSRSEMNVSTLELGDSALYLCASSLASQTSSYEQYFGPGTRLTVT.

J is TRBJ2-7 and V is TRBV12-3 or TRBV12-4; D may be TRBD2 (6 bases). The CDR3 consists of 18 residues. Trimming took 6 bases from V and 4 from J, leaving 28 bases between them. Written as DNA, the CDR3 is TGTGCCAGCAGCAAAAACCTGAGAACTAGCCGTTTTTTTTACGAGCAGTACTTC. Amino acid sequence: CASSKNLRTSRFFYEQYF.